Below are 30 T cell receptor beta chains sequenced from a single sample in a study of cytomegalovirus exposure and HLA in healthy donors. The PCR ran on 60 Vbeta and 13 Jbeta primers. Produced via immunoSEQ multiplex PCR; TCRdb's table is partial and in-frame only. Here the sample spans 150,000 to 200,000 clones, approximately 80% being singletons. Specimen: PBMCs. The receptor set was obtained from a woman aged 40 to 50 in good health and CMV-seropositive.

CDR3 sequence reads: CASSLDRGDTDTQYF. The CDR3 bases are TGTGCCAGCAGCTTAGACAGGGGGGACACAGATACGCAGTATTTT. V usage is TRBV11-2 and J usage is TRBJ2-3; D is possibly TRBD1 (7 bases). Germline values: CDR1 SGHAT, CDR2 FQNNGV. The CDR3 has 15 amino acids. V lost 0 bases, J lost 2 bases, and 9 bases lay in between. The variable domain in full, with the rest retrieved from reference TRBV11-2 and TRBJ2-3, is EAGVAQSPRYKIIEKRQSVAFWCNPISGHATLYWYQQILGQGPKLLIQFQNNGVVDDSQLPKDRFSAERLKGVDSTLKIQPAKLEDSAVYLCASSLDRGDTDTQYFGPGTRLTVL.

The CDR3 sequence: CASSTHSGTGAYEQYF. CDR3 bases: TGTGCCAGCAGCACCCACTCCGGGACAGGAGCCTACGAGCAGTACTTC. The V call is TRBV14, the J call TRBJ2-7; 8 bases fit TRBD1. The CDR3 totals 16 residues. Germline V lookup: CDR1 SGHDN, CDR2 FVKESK. Trimming cost V 5 bases and J 2 bases; bases outside gene matches: 11.

This clone was detected a few times. The chain links TRBV7-8 to TRBJ2-6; D not resolved. The ends were cut back, 1 base at V and 3 bases at J, with 7 bases in the middle. The CDR3 is 15 amino acids. CDR1 and CDR2 from the germline V gene are SGHVS and FQNEAQ. For the CDR3, the DNA is TGTGCCAGCAGCTTAGGAGCGAATGGGGCCAACGTCCTGACTTTC. Protein product: CASSLGANGANVLTF.

J is TRBJ2-3 and V is TRBV5-1, with 8 bases matching TRBD2. This CDR3 comprises 14 residues. After removal of 7 bases from V and 5 bases from J, the junction contained 9 bases not matched to a gene. The germline gives CDR1 SGHRS, CDR2 YFSETQ. CDR3 sequence: CASSLADGGDTQYF. The CDR3 DNA reads TGCGCCAGCTCACTAGCGGATGGAGGAGATACGCAGTATTTT.

The chain couples TRBV6-5 to TRBJ2-5; TRBD1 matches 10 bases. Germline CDR1 reads MNHEY; CDR2 reads SVGAGI. This CDR3 has 16 residues. Trimming took 4 bases from V and 5 from J; bases not matched to a gene: 10. The CDR3 spells CASSSRDRGRGETQYF. CDR3 nucleotides: TGTGCCAGCAGTTCCCGGGACAGGGGTCGGGGGGAGACCCAGTACTTC.

The chain carries TRBV6-5 and TRBJ1-5, with D hard to call. The V gene lost 5 bases and the J gene lost 5 bases, with 7 bases spanning the gap. The CDR3 covers 12 residues. Germline values: CDR1 MNHEY, CDR2 SVGAGI. CDR3 nucleotides: TGTGCCAGCAGTCCCCGGGATCAGCCCCAGCATTTT. Translated: CASSPRDQPQHF.

Worth noting for this clone: This specimen includes other DNA sequences encoding the same CDR3. The rearrangement joins TRBV5-1 to TRBJ2-1, with 12 bases lining up with TRBD2. Germline V gene data show CDR1 as SGHRS and CDR2 as YFSETQ. The CDR3 contains 17 residues. The junction had 2 bases not matched to a gene; V was cut back by 1 base and J by 0 bases. As DNA, the CDR3 is TGCGCCAGCAGCTTGCCGGGACTAGCGGGCTCCTACAATGAGCAGTTCTTC. Translated: CASSLPGLAGSYNEQFF.

This clone was counted once. V is TRBV27 and J is TRBJ2-3, with a tentative D call TRBD2 (7 bases). V was trimmed by 2 bases and J by 2 bases, leaving 11 bases between them. Per the germline V gene, CDR1 is MNHEY and CDR2 is SMNVEV (reference sequence). CDR3 length: 15 amino acids. The CDR3: CASSLGGGYTDTQYF. Written as DNA, the CDR3 is TGTGCCAGCAGTTTAGGGGGGGGCTACACAGATACGCAGTATTTT.

This clone was observed a handful of times. The chain couples TRBV5-1 to TRBJ2-5, with TRBD2 matching 9 bases. V gave up 5 bases and J gave up 5 bases; unmatched junction bases: 16. This CDR3 is built from 17 residues. CDR1 is SGHRS and CDR2 is YFSETQ in the germline V gene. This chain's CDR3 is CASSPAAGGVARETQYF. The CDR3 bases are TGCGCCAGCAGTCCGGCGGCGGGAGGGGTCGCCAGGGAGACCCAGTACTTC.

The gene calls are TRBV6-5 and TRBJ2-5, with TRBD1 identical over 10 bases. The J call may be wrong; the DNA end is better matched by TRBJ2-7. The germline CDR1 and CDR2 sequences are MNHEY and SVGAGI. The CDR3 is made up of 16 amino acids. CDR3 amino acids: CASSYVGTGDADEQYF. CDR3 nucleotides: TGTGCCAGCAGTTACGTAGGGACAGGGGACGCGGACGAGCAGTACTTC.

The chain joins TRBV30 to TRBJ1-6; D gene uncertain. The germline V gene encodes CDR1 GTSNPN and CDR2 SVGIG (reference sequence). Trimming removed 4 bases from V and 10 bases from J, with 14 bases in between. The CDR3 extends over 13 amino acids. CDR3 nucleotides: TGTGCCTGGAATATCGGGGAAAAATCACCCCTCCACTTT. Amino acids: CAWNIGEKSPLHF.

The chain joins TRBV30 to TRBJ1-4; 9 bases agree with TRBD1. This CDR3 contains 14 residues. From germline, CDR1 is GTSNPN and CDR2 SVGIG (reference sequence). Germline trimming cut 7 bases from V and 4 bases from J; bases unmatched to any gene: 7. CDR3 DNA: TGTGCCTCCCTCCCGGGACAGGGTAATGAAAAACTGTTTTTT. Amino acids: CASLPGQGNEKLFF.

This chain uses TRBV7-8 with TRBJ1-2, with D tentatively TRBD1 (5 bases). CDR3 length: 14 amino acids. Trimming removed 5 bases at V and 7 bases at J, with 17 bases between. The V gene's germline CDR1 is SGHVS and CDR2 FQNEAQ. The CDR3 loop reads CASSPVSRVAGYTF. DNA of the CDR3: TGTGCCAGCAGCCCCGTCTCCAGGGTCGCTGGCTACACCTTC.

V gene TRBV7-2 combines with J gene TRBJ2-5, with TRBD1 as a possible D gene (6 bases). The germline V gene has CDR1 SGHTA and CDR2 FQGNSA. Trimming pared 11 bases from V and 4 bases from J, leaving 20 bases between. This CDR3 has 14 residues. The CDR3 region is CAAVDPLRGETQYF. The CDR3 nucleotides read TGTGCCGCCGTTGACCCCCTCAGGGGAGAGACCCAGTACTTC.

The rearrangement joins TRBV15 to TRBJ2-1; D not resolved. V dropped 0 bases and J dropped 11 bases, with 5 bases sitting between them. The CDR3 length is 11 residues. Germline CDR1 reads LNHNV; CDR2 reads YYDKDF (reference sequence). This CDR3 is CATSRDGKQFF. In DNA form, the CDR3 reads TGTGCCACCAGCAGAGATGGCAAGCAGTTCTTC.

This chain connects TRBV5-1 to TRBJ2-7, with D possibly matching TRBD2 (6 bases). Trimming stripped 4 bases from V and 4 bases from J, with 6 bases between. This CDR3 has 11 amino acids. Germline values: CDR1 SGHRS, CDR2 YFSETQ. CDR3 region: CASSREYEQYF. The CDR3, as DNA: TGCGCCAGCAGCCGGGAGTACGAGCAGTACTTC.

CDR3 amino acids: CASSGWSGQGGNEQFF. The CDR3 region has the DNA TGTGCCAGCAGCGGATGGTCGGGACAGGGAGGCAATGAGCAGTTCTTC. The chain is built from TRBV7-9 and TRBJ2-1, with 9 positions matching TRBD1. The CDR3 totals 16 residues. The V and J ends lost 5 bases and 6 bases, in that order; junction bases with no gene match: 11. Germline V gene data show CDR1 as SEHNR and CDR2 as FQNEAQ (reference sequence).

The V gene is TRBV2, the J gene TRBJ1-5; D not certain. Germline V gene data show CDR1 as SNHLY and CDR2 as FYNNEI. V was pared by 4 bases and J by 3 bases, with 7 bases between. There are 13 residues in the CDR3. This CDR3 reads CASSAYANQPQHF. The DNA of the CDR3 is TGTGCCAGCAGTGCCTACGCCAATCAGCCCCAGCATTTT.

This clone was counted between two and nine times. This rearrangement joins TRBV29-1 to TRBJ2-3, with TRBD1 matching over 9 bases. From germline, CDR1 is SQVTM and CDR2 ANQGSEA. This CDR3 spans 13 amino acids. The V gene end was trimmed by 5 bases and the J gene end by 4 bases; junction bases not matched to a gene: 4. The CDR3 loop reads CSVSGQGSDTQYF. In nucleotides, the CDR3 is TGCAGCGTTTCGGGACAGGGCTCAGATACGCAGTATTTT.

Comments on this clone: Other DNA sequences of this sample code for an identical CDR3. This sequence joins TRBV7-9 and TRBJ1-3; a possible D gene is TRBD1 (5 bases). Trimming cost V 4 bases and J 0 bases, with 13 bases left between them. CDR3 length equals 16 residues. Germline V lookup: CDR1 SEHNR, CDR2 FQNEAQ (reference sequence). The CDR3 DNA reads as TGTGCCAGCAGCTCAGGCGGGGGAATCTCTGGAAACACCATATATTTT. It specifies CASSSGGGISGNTIYF.

This sequence joins TRBV7-2 and TRBJ1-6; no clear D gene. Germline assignment: CDR1 SGHTA and CDR2 FQGNSA. V dropped 5 bases and J dropped 9 bases, with 14 bases sitting between them. The CDR3 is 14 amino acids. The DNA of the CDR3 is TGTGCCAGCAGCCCCCTCAGCGCCTTTTCACCCCTCCACTTT. Amino acid sequence: CASSPLSAFSPLHF.

The chain recombines TRBV6-6 with TRBJ1-1; no clear D gene. Germline loops: CDR1 MNHNY, CDR2 SVGAGI (reference sequence). Trimming took off 7 bases at V and 1 base at J, with 13 bases between the two ends. CDR3 length equals 14 residues. The CDR3 protein is CASNRNLGNTEAFF. CDR3 nucleotides: TGTGCCAGCAACAGAAATTTGGGGAACACTGAAGCTTTCTTT.

In its sample, this clone was seen once. V gene TRBV5-4 combines with J gene TRBJ1-4; 9 bases agree with TRBD1. Germline V gene lookup returns CDR1 SGHNT and CDR2 YYREEE (reference sequence). V lost 4 bases to trimming and J lost 3 bases; unmatched junction nucleotides: 4. The length of the CDR3 is 15 residues. CDR3 amino acids: CASSLQGAANEKLFF. CDR3 nucleotides: TGTGCCAGCAGCCTACAGGGGGCGGCTAATGAAAAACTGTTTTTT.

This clone has just a few counts. V and J are TRBV11-2 and TRBJ2-3, with 14 bases aligning to TRBD2. CDR3 size: 14 residues. Germline loops: CDR1 SGHAT, CDR2 FQNNGV. V was pared by 5 bases and J by 6 bases, with 1 base of the junction left unmatched. CDR3 loop: CASSRLAGGDTQYF. The CDR3, as DNA: TGTGCCAGCAGCCGACTAGCGGGAGGGGATACGCAGTATTTT.

The chain joins TRBV30 to TRBJ1-6, with D hard to call. The CDR3 totals 13 residues. Trimming removed 5 bases at V and 0 bases at J, with 5 bases between. Germline-derived CDR1 and CDR2 are GTSNPN and SVGIG (reference sequence). As DNA, the CDR3 is TGTGCCTGGGCGGCCTCCTATAATTCACCCCTCCACTTT. It codes for CAWAASYNSPLHF.

The V gene is TRBV11-3, the J gene TRBJ2-6, with 12 bases that match TRBD2. Germline V CDR1 and CDR2: SGHNT, YENEEA. The CDR3 extends over 19 amino acids. Germline trimming cut 2 bases from V and 2 bases from J; bases unmatched to any gene: 7. CDR3 amino acids: CASSLIALAGGTGANVLTF. CDR3 DNA: TGTGCCAGCAGCTTAATAGCCCTAGCGGGGGGGACTGGGGCCAACGTCCTGACTTTC.

This chain uses TRBV19 with TRBJ1-1; TRBD1 might be the D (5 bases). The length of the CDR3 is 14 residues. The ends were cut back, 1 base at V and 0 bases at J, with 6 bases in the middle. Germline values: CDR1 LNHDA, CDR2 SQIVND (reference sequence). The CDR3: CASSIGQMNTEAFF. Written as DNA, the CDR3 is TGTGCCAGTAGTATAGGACAGATGAACACTGAAGCTTTCTTT.

The V gene is TRBV30, the J gene TRBJ1-6, with TRBD1 as a possible D gene (5 bases). Between the trimmed V and J ends, which lost 5 bases and 5 bases, there was a span of 10 bases. Germline assignment: CDR1 GTSNPN and CDR2 SVGIG (reference sequence). This CDR3 comprises 13 residues. CDR3 residues: CAWGRQNNSPLHF. CDR3 in DNA: TGTGCCTGGGGTAGACAGAATAATTCACCCCTCCACTTT. Using reference TRBV30 and TRBJ1-6 for the parts outside the CDR3, the full variable domain is SQTIHQWPATLVQPVGSPLSLECTVEGTSNPNLYWYRQAAGRGLQLLFYSVGIGQISSEVPQNLSASRPQDRQFILSSKKLLLSDSGFYLCAWGRQNNSPLHFGNGTRLTVT.

The chain is built from TRBV28 and TRBJ1-3; D may be TRBD1 (6 bases). In germline, CDR1 is MDHEN, CDR2 SYDVKM. V was pared by 4 bases and J by 5 bases, with 12 bases between. The CDR3 covers 14 residues. CDR3 nucleotide sequence: TGTGCCAGCAGTTCCGGGGACATACGAAACACCATATATTTT. Translating it yields CASSSGDIRNTIYF. The whole variable domain, filled in from reference TRBV28 and TRBJ1-3, reads DVKVTQSSRYLVKRTGEKVFLECVQDMDHENMFWYRQDPGLGLRLIYFSYDVKMKEKGDIPEGYSVSREKKERFSLILESASTNQTSMYLCASSSGDIRNTIYFGEGSWLTVV.

CDR3 DNA: TGTGCCAGCCGAGATGACAGGCTCGTAGGCTACACCTTC. Translation: CASRDDRLVGYTF. This chain joins TRBV2 and TRBJ1-2, with TRBD1 as a possible D gene (6 bases). Germline values: CDR1 SNHLY, CDR2 FYNNEI. V shed 8 bases and J shed 8 bases, with 18 bases lying between them. This CDR3 has 13 residues.